Reported below is one T cell receptor (beta chain). Its antigen is currently unknown. The CDR3 ends on some other residue instead of the conserved phenylalanine or tryptophan, so this is likely a read error. This record belongs to a study of T and B cells in COVID-19 patients. For the study at large: Most recovered patients had mild to moderate COVID-19 treated as outpatients. Median age was 34 years in the recovered cohort and around 64 years in the active-infection cohort.

TRB was amplified from around 250-500 ng of blood genomic DNA. The V gene lost 7 bases and the J gene lost 4 bases, with 12 bases spanning the gap. The CDR3 loop spans 12 amino acids. Germline V lookup: CDR1 GTSNPN, CDR2 SVGIG (reference sequence). Study-level findings and limits: Highly clonal in active COVID-19, TRB repertoires exceeded healthy-donor diversity and richness at recovery.

Multiplex PCR with BIOMED2 TRB-A/B primer pools amplified TRB rearrangements. In TCRdb, the multiplex PCR reads were re-called with MiXCR into one record per CDR3 protein. The sample lists approximately 16,000 distinct CDR3 sequences; about 30% were seen once. This rearrangement joins TRBV30 to TRBJ2-3; D uncertain. The sequenced sample was blood. The origin of this receptor is a human donor who had recovered from COVID-19. CDR3 DNA sequence: TGTGCCTCAGTTACTCGGGCAGATACGCAGTATCTT. Amino acid sequence: CASVTRADTQYL.